This record looks at one T cell receptor (beta chain) sequence and its context. This sample is drawn from a study of T cells in Graves' hyperthyroidism and ophthalmopathy. Amplified regions were TCR beta CDR3 sequences from RNA transcripts. First-round RT-PCR targeting the TCR CDR3 was performed with the HTBI primer set. TCRdb analysed the multiplex PCR reads with MiXCR anew, one entry per CDR3 protein. The table records about 92,000 distinct CDR3 sequences, over 50% of them present only once. Per germline, CDR1 SNHLY and CDR2 FYNNEI. The CDR3 consists of 15 residues. Trimming stripped 6 bases from V and 1 base from J, with 15 bases between.

Sequencing used blood. The clonotype originates from a woman in her 40s with Graves' hyperthyroidism. V usage is TRBV2 and J usage is TRBJ1-1; D is uncertain. The DNA of the CDR3 is TGTGCCAGCAGATCCCCCCATAACCCGAACACTGAAGCTTTCTTT. The encoded protein is CASRSPHNPNTEAFF. Using reference TRBV2 and TRBJ1-1 for the parts outside the CDR3, the full variable domain is EPEVTQTPSHQVTQMGQEVILRCVPISNHLYFYWYRQILGQKVEFLVSFYNNEISEKSEIFDDQFSVERPDGSNFTLKIRSTKLEDSAMYFCASRSPHNPNTEAFFGQGTRLTVV.